This TCR beta chain was observed in a study of shared clonotypes between healthy human individuals. Repertoires were generated with immunoSEQ multiplex PCR, while TCRdb's copy carries only in-frame clones and drops some. The sample holds 2.3 million or so clones, about 92% seen once. Per the germline V gene, CDR1 is MNHNS and CDR2 is SASEGT. CDR3 length: 19 amino acids. V lost 1 base, J lost 3 bases, and 21 bases lay in between. This receptor was obtained from a man aged 18 to 35 in good health. Some clones in this sample may be carry-over from other donors' samples. The chain combines TRBV6-1 with TRBJ2-2; TRBD1 might be the D (5 bases). Sequenced input: naive CD4+ T cells from PBMCs. Specified subset: CD45RA+ positively selected. CDR3 sequence (DNA): TGTGCCAGCAGTGAAGTGGGTTACAGGCTTAGTCGGGACACCGGGGAGCTGTTTTTT. Protein product: CASSEVGYRLSRDTGELFF.